The rows below give T cell receptor beta chains drawn from one sample of a study of blood T cell repertoires in COVID-19. Data came from immunoSEQ multiplex PCR; TCRdb stores just in-frame clones and leaves some out. The sample has about 120,000 clones, roughly 80% seen once. Sample: peripheral blood. These receptors originate from a human donor in a cohort sampled during active COVID-19. Both conserved end residues are part of each CDR3. The D gene is left open where the match is weak. The listing skips clone size in some rows; elsewhere it reads once, few, many or a size class.

TRBV7-2	TRBD2	once	TRBJ2-1	18	CASSLGASGGGLYNEQFF	TGTGCCAGCAGCTTAGGGGCTAGCGGGGGAGGGCTCTACAATGAGCAGTTCTTC
TRBV2	TRBD2	.	TRBJ2-7	10	CGGGTYEQYF	TGTGGCGGGGGAACCTACGAGCAGTACTTC
TRBV7-6	TRBD1	.	TRBJ2-7	14	CASSPGQGTYEQYF	TGTGCCAGCAGCCCGGGACAGGGGACCTACGAGCAGTACTTC
TRBV18	.	.	TRBJ2-2	15	CASSPQAGVTGELFF	TGTGCCAGCTCACCACAAGCAGGTGTCACCGGGGAGCTGTTTTTT
TRBV7-3	TRBD2	.	TRBJ2-1	16	CASSPGGRGTPNEQFF	TGTGCCAGCAGCCCGGGGGGGCGGGGGACCCCAAATGAGCAGTTCTTC
TRBV5-4	.	many	TRBJ1-4	15	CASSFFAGSAEKLFF	TGTGCCAGCAGCTTTTTCGCTGGCTCCGCTGAAAAACTGTTTTTT
TRBV18	.	few	TRBJ1-3	15	CASSDRKTEGNTIYF	TGTGCCAGCTCCGATAGGAAGACAGAAGGAAACACCATATATTTT
TRBV28	TRBD1	.	TRBJ1-5	18	CASSFPTGTGARNQPQHF	TGTGCCAGCAGTTTCCCTACCGGGACAGGGGCACGGAATCAGCCCCAGCATTTT
TRBV12-3/TRBV12-4	.	.	TRBJ1-5	13	CASSLATGQPQHF	TGTGCCAGCAGTTTAGCTACCGGTCAGCCCCAGCATTTT
TRBV9	TRBD1	.	TRBJ1-1	15	CASSAGGLGNTEAFF	TGTGCCAGCAGCGCAGGGGGCCTTGGAAACACTGAAGCTTTCTTT
TRBV18	TRBD1	.	TRBJ2-7	15	CASSPRRDSLPEQYF	TGTGCCAGCTCACCACGTAGGGACAGCTTGCCGGAGCAGTACTTC
TRBV4-3	.	.	TRBJ2-5	15	CASSQESGEAGTQYF	TGCGCCAGCAGCCAAGAGTCGGGGGAGGCGGGGACCCAGTACTTC
TRBV28	TRBD1	.	TRBJ1-5	17	CASSDRDIGLRNQPQHF	TGTGCCAGCAGTGACAGGGACATCGGCCTACGAAATCAGCCCCAGCATTTT
TRBV27	TRBD1	once	TRBJ1-5	14	CASSLTGANQPQHF	TGTGCCAGCAGCCTTACAGGGGCCAATCAGCCCCAGCATTTT
TRBV5-1	.	few	TRBJ2-3	17	CASSLEASAGAADTQYF	TGCGCCAGCAGCTTGGAGGCTTCGGCGGGGGCTGCAGATACGCAGTATTTT
TRBV7-6	.	.	TRBJ1-3	18	CASSLFPSGVESGNTIYF	TGTGCCAGCAGCTTATTTCCGTCCGGGGTCGAATCTGGAAACACCATATATTTT
TRBV19	TRBD1	few	TRBJ1-5	15	CASSPSGTGPQPQHF	TGTGCCAGTAGCCCCTCCGGGACAGGCCCTCAGCCCCAGCATTTT
TRBV5-1	TRBD1	.	TRBJ2-1	17	CASSLGGTGTGKNEQFF	TGCGCCAGCAGCTTGGGGGGAACCGGGACAGGGAAGAATGAGCAGTTCTTC
TRBV7-3	.	.	TRBJ1-1	15	CASSLTSGSGTEAFF	TGTGCCAGCAGCTTAACGTCGGGGAGCGGCACTGAAGCTTTCTTT
TRBV15	.	.	TRBJ1-2	14	CATSRQKQGHGYTF	TGTGCCACCAGCAGACAAAAACAGGGCCATGGCTACACCTTC
TRBV5-1	TRBD2	.	TRBJ2-1	18	CASARGASGGGSINEQFF	TGCGCCAGCGCCCGAGGGGCTAGCGGGGGGGGCTCGATCAATGAGCAGTTCTTC
TRBV12-3/TRBV12-4	TRBD2	.	TRBJ2-5	12	CASTREEETQYF	TGTGCCAGCACGCGGGAGGAAGAGACCCAGTACTTC
TRBV5-4	TRBD1	.	TRBJ1-3	16	CASSLRTGGSGNTIYF	TGTGCCAGCAGCTTACGGACAGGGGGCAGTGGAAACACCATATATTTT
TRBV3-1/TRBV3-2	TRBD1	.	TRBJ2-3	17	CASSQDTGTGGANTQYF	TGTGCCAGCAGCCAAGATACCGGGACAGGGGGCGCGAATACGCAGTATTTT
TRBV19	.	.	TRBJ1-1	15	CASTLGRWGNTEAFF	TGTGCCAGTACCTTGGGCCGGTGGGGCAACACTGAAGCTTTCTTT
TRBV23-1	.	once	TRBJ2-1	13	CASSQSPSFGQFF	TGCGCCAGCAGTCAATCGCCGAGTTTTGGGCAGTTCTTC
TRBV4-2	TRBD2	few	TRBJ2-1	20	CASSQYAGLAGDASYNEQFF	TGTGCCAGCAGCCAGTATGCGGGACTAGCGGGAGACGCCTCCTACAATGAGCAGTTCTTC
TRBV19	.	.	TRBJ1-1	14	CASSIEVPNTEAFF	TGTGCCAGTAGTATTGAGGTTCCCAACACTGAAGCTTTCTTT
TRBV7-2	.	.	TRBJ1-1	14	CASSLTDMNTEAFF	TGTGCCAGCAGCTTAACAGACATGAACACTGAAGCTTTCTTT